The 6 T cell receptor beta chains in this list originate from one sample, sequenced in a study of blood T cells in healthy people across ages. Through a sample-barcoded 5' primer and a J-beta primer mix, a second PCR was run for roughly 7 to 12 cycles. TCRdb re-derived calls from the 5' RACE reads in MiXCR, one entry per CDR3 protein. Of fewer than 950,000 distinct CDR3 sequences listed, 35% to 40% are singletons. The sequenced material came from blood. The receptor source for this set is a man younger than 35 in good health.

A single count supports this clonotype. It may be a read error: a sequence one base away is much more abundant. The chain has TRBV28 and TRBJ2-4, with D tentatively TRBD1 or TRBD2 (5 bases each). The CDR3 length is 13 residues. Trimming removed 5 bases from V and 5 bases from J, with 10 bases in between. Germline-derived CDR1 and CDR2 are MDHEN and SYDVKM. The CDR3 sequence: CASSAGDQNIQYF. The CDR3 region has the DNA TGTGCCAGCAGTGCCGGGGACCAAAACATTCAGTACTTC.

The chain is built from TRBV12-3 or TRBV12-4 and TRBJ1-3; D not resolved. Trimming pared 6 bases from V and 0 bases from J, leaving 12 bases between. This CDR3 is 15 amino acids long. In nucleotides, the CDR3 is TGTGCCAGCAGGAATGATCTGCCCTCTGGAAACACCATATATTTT. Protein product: CASRNDLPSGNTIYF.

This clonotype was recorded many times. CDR3 nucleotides: TGTGCCAGCAGCCTGGACACCGGTACGCAGTATTTT. This encodes CASSLDTGTQYF. The chain is built from TRBV7-2 and TRBJ2-3; possible D gene TRBD1, 5 bases. The germline gives CDR1 SGHTA, CDR2 FQGNSA. The CDR3 is 12 amino acids. Trimming left V 5 bases short and J 8 bases short, with 11 bases between.

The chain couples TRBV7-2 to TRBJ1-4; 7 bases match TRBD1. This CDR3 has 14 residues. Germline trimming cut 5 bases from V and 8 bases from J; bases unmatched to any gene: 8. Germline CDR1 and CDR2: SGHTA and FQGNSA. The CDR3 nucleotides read TGTGCCAGCAGCATCGACAGGGAAGCAGAAAAACTGTTTTTT. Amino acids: CASSIDREAEKLFF. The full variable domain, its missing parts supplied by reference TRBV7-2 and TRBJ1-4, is GAGVSQSPSNKVTEKGKDVELRCDPISGHTALYWYRQSLGQGLEFLIYFQGNSAPDKSGLPSDRFSAERTGGSVSTLTIQRTQQEDSAVYLCASSIDREAEKLFFGSGTQLSVL.

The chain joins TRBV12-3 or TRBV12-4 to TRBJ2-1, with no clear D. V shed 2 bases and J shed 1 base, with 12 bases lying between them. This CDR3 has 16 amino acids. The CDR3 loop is CASSLPPFRSYNEQFF. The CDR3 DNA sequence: TGTGCCAGCAGTTTACCCCCCTTTCGGTCCTACAATGAGCAGTTCTTC.

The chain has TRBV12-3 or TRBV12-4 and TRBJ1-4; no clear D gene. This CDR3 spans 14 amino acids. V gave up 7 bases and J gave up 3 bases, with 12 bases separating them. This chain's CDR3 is CASTQTASNEKLFF. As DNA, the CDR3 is TGTGCCAGCACGCAAACCGCATCTAATGAAAAACTGTTTTTT.